Sequencing of this T cell receptor (beta chain) was carried out in a study of graft-versus-host responses after intestinal transplantation. The repertoire was sequenced with immunoSEQ multiplex PCR; TCRdb's copy has only in-frame clones and lacks some. This sample has fewer than 90,000 clones, with over 90% found just once. Comment on this clone: Its antigen is not known.

CDR3 length: 16 amino acids. V gave up 2 bases and J gave up 5 bases, with 18 bases separating them. Per the germline V gene, CDR1 is LGHNA and CDR2 is YNFKEQ. Findings of the study overall: Within the allografts of patients who had graft-donor T cell macrochimerism, graft-versus-host to host-versus-graft clonal ratios were high.

Source: unstimulated CD4+ T cells sorted from spleen or lymph node cells, taken before transplant. J is TRBJ2-5 and V is TRBV4-2; possibly TRBD2 for D (6 bases). The TCR was taken from a human donor who was the organ donor for an intestinal transplant. The CDR3 is CASSQRSQIGRETQYF. CDR3 DNA: TGTGCCAGCAGCCAAAGATCCCAGATTGGGAGGGAGACCCAGTACTTC.